Listed here is a single T cell receptor (beta chain). This sample was included in a study of blood T cell repertoires in COVID-19. For the study at large: The United States, Italy and Spain supplied acute and convalescent COVID-19 samples.

Per the authors' pipeline: Amplification of reference gene primers provided the estimated nucleated cell counts. Generated by immunoSEQ multiplex PCR, the TCRdb table keeps only in-frame clones and is missing some. The V and J calls and clone size come from that table; D and trimming were worked out from the DNA. The sample has around 160,000 clones; about 90% are singletons. Germline assignment: CDR1 SGHKS and CDR2 YYEKEE (reference sequence). The V and J ends lost 2 bases and 4 bases respectively, with 16 bases between them. This CDR3 contains 15 residues. The chain carries TRBV5-5 and TRBJ2-7; D perhaps matches TRBD2 (5 bases). The TCR originated in a human donor in a cohort sampled during active COVID-19. Sample: peripheral blood. CDR3 sequence: CASSFDGTRAYEQYF. The CDR3 region has the DNA TGTGCCAGCAGCTTTGACGGCACGAGGGCATACGAGCAGTACTTC.